These T cell receptor beta chains were read from a single sample in a study of early T cells in non-severe SARS-CoV-2 infection. TCRdb reanalysed the 5' RACE reads using MiXCR and keeps one entry per CDR3 protein. Seen here are more than 65,000 distinct CDR3 sequences, approximately 13% observed once, and the top ten hold over 4%. Sequenced input: whole blood. Receptors were obtained from an adult who was a healthcare worker with PCR-confirmed SARS-CoV-2 infection or an uninfected control (not recorded which). The CDR3 runs from the conserved cysteine through the conserved F or W. The D gene is left open where the match is weak. Clone size is not always given. Where it is, it says once, few, many or a class for expanded clones.

cdr3_aa	cdr3_nt	j_call	v_call	d_call	clone_size
CASSQAGQGYEQYF	TGCGCCAGCAGCCAAGCGGGACAGGGTTACGAGCAGTACTTC	TRBJ2-7	TRBV5-1	TRBD1	.
CASSPSGQLYGYTF	TGTGCCAGCAGCCCAAGCGGCCAACTCTATGGCTACACCTTC	TRBJ1-2	TRBV7-2	.	few
CASSQGLAGVYEQYF	TGCGCCAGCAGCCAAGGGCTAGCGGGGGTCTACGAGCAGTACTTC	TRBJ2-7	TRBV4-1	TRBD2	many
CASSLWQDYGYTF	TGTGCCAGCAGCTTATGGCAGGACTATGGCTACACCTTC	TRBJ1-2	TRBV5-5	.	few
CASSYHDGLNQPQHF	TGTGCCAGCAGTTATCACGACGGCCTCAATCAGCCCCAGCATTTT	TRBJ1-5	TRBV6-5	.	many
CASVYETGELFF	TGTGCCAGCGTATATGAGACCGGGGAGCTGTTTTTT	TRBJ2-2	TRBV11-2	.	many
CASSLGVRYEQYF	TGTGCCAGCAGCTTAGGTGTACGGTACGAGCAGTACTTC	TRBJ2-7	TRBV11-2	.	.
CSVDRNTEAFF	TGCAGCGTTGACAGGAACACTGAAGCTTTCTTT	TRBJ1-1	TRBV29-1	.	few
CASSQDHDRGLGEQFF	TGTGCCAGCAGCCAAGATCATGACAGGGGGCTTGGTGAGCAGTTCTTC	TRBJ2-1	TRBV3-1	TRBD1	.
CASSPGLAGGTEQFF	TGCGCCAGCAGCCCAGGACTAGCGGGAGGGACTGAGCAGTTCTTC	TRBJ2-1	TRBV5-1	TRBD2	many
CASSPGRDFDEQFF	TGTGCCAGCAGTCCGGGGAGGGATTTCGATGAGCAGTTCTTC	TRBJ2-1	TRBV6-2/TRBV6-3	TRBD2	few